This T cell receptor beta chain came from a study of quantifying T cell responses using KT2 cells. Study details: TCR alpha and beta constant-region primers primed reverse transcription of RNA. A predetermined fluorescence threshold ended the second PCR, run as a qPCR.

Each cDNA got a UMI-containing oligo ligated at its 3' end. First-round PCR used 4 cycles and beta primers RC1.1 and RC1.2 covering TRBC1 and TRBC2. TCRdb used MiXCR to reprocess the UMI-ligation and nested PCR reads, holding one entry per CDR3 protein. The sample includes some 34,000 distinct CDR3 sequences, about a tenth seen only once; the top ten take around a tenth. KT2, a clone with a known TCR, was spiked into unfractionated PBMC. A range of KT2-to-PBMC ratios was made using fixed PBMC numbers. This clonotype was picked up a small number of times. Germline CDR1 and CDR2: DFQATT and SNEGSKA (reference sequence). The V and J ends lost 5 bases and 2 bases, in that order; junction bases with no gene match: 6. The CDR3 covers 15 residues.

The rearrangement joins TRBV20-1 to TRBJ2-3; 11 positions agree with TRBD2. The clonotype comes from a human donor. The specimen sequenced was PBMCs spiked with cells of the T cell clone KT2. The CDR3 nucleotides are TGCAGTGCTGGAGGGACTAGCGGAGTCACAGATACGCAGTATTTT. Amino acid sequence: CSAGGTSGVTDTQYF.